What follows are 8 T cell receptor beta chains derived from one specimen sequenced in a study of T-cell reconstitution after alpha-beta-depleted transplantation in children. TCRbeta library preparation incorporated unique molecular identifiers. TCRdb reanalysed the PCR reads using MiXCR and keeps one entry per CDR3 protein. The profile shows some 450,000 distinct CDR3 sequences, 43% of them singletons. The sequencing here drew on PBMCs, taken before TCRalphabeta/CD19-depleted stem cell transplant. The receptors come from a girl aged 2-15 years with aplastic anemia, due to receive a stem cell transplant.

The chain couples TRBV28 to TRBJ2-7; D remains unclear. The CDR3 is 15 residues long. V lost 4 bases and J 0 bases, leaving 13 bases between the germline ends. Germline CDR1 reads MDHEN; CDR2 reads SYDVKM. The CDR3 reads CASSSLTLSSYEQYF. Here the CDR3 DNA reads TGTGCCAGCAGTTCCCTGACACTTAGCTCCTACGAGCAGTACTTC.

The chain carries TRBV29-1 and TRBJ2-4, with D uncertain. Germline V gene lookup returns CDR1 SQVTM and CDR2 ANQGSEA. Trimming pared 2 bases from V and 7 bases from J, leaving 6 bases between. CDR3 length: 11 amino acids. CDR3: CSVELWNIQYF. For the CDR3, the DNA is TGCAGCGTTGAACTGTGGAACATTCAGTACTTC.

Many counts were recorded for this clonotype. This chain joins TRBV27 and TRBJ1-6; 9 positions match TRBD1. Germline V gives CDR1 MNHEY, CDR2 SMNVEV (reference sequence). The CDR3 covers 15 residues. Losses at the gene ends were 3 bases for V and 7 bases for J; bases not matched to a gene: 4. CDR3 coding DNA: TGTGCCAGCAGTTTTACGACAGGGGGAAATTCACCCCTCCACTTT. Its protein is CASSFTTGGNSPLHF.

A note on this clonotype: A junction boundary mismatches the germline segment, possibly from a read error. The V call is TRBV7-9, the J call TRBJ2-5, with D possibly matching TRBD2 (6 bases). The CDR3 spans 15 residues. CDR1 is SEHNR and CDR2 is FQNEAQ in the germline V gene (reference sequence). CDR3 residues: CASSPKLAAQETQYF. CDR3 coding DNA: TGTGCCAGCAGCCCCAAGTTAGCGGCCCAAGAGACTCAGTACTTC.

The chain has TRBV20-1 and TRBJ2-5; 9 positions agree with TRBD1. Trimming cost V 3 bases and J 3 bases; bases outside gene matches: 2. CDR3 length: 13 residues. CDR1 and CDR2 (germline): DFQATT, SNEGSKA (reference sequence). Written as DNA, the CDR3 is TGCAGTGCTAGGGACAGGGGTAAAGAGACCCAGTACTTC. Its translation is CSARDRGKETQYF.

This clonotype has at least ten counts. V and J are TRBV7-2 and TRBJ2-1; 7 bases line up with TRBD2. Losses at the gene ends were 4 bases for V and 4 bases for J; bases not matched to a gene: 7. Germline V lookup: CDR1 SGHTA, CDR2 FQGNSA. The CDR3 extends over 15 amino acids. CDR3 coding DNA: TGTGCCAGCAGCTCCAGGAGCGGGGCTTACAATGAGCAGTTCTTC. It specifies CASSSRSGAYNEQFF.

This clonotype was detected once. This chain uses TRBV29-1 with TRBJ2-3; no reliable D call. V lost 3 bases and J 2 bases, leaving 15 bases between the germline ends. CDR3 length: 15 residues. Germline assignment: CDR1 SQVTM and CDR2 ANQGSEA. The CDR3 DNA is TGCAGCGTTGAGTTGGTAGCTGATTTCACAGATACGCAGTATTTT. Amino acids: CSVELVADFTDTQYF.

The genes are TRBV27 and TRBJ1-2; D might be TRBD1 (5 bases). The CDR3 has 14 amino acids. CDR1 and CDR2 (germline): MNHEY, SMNVEV (reference sequence). V was trimmed by 0 bases and J by 2 bases, leaving 7 bases between them. The CDR3 DNA reads TGTGCCAGCAGTTTATCCGACAGAAACTATGGCTACACCTTC. Translating gives CASSLSDRNYGYTF.